Listed below are T cell receptor beta chains from one sample, sequenced in a study of a mutant IDH1 vaccine in newly diagnosed glioma. TCRdb keeps only in-frame clones here, not all; method: immunoSEQ multiplex PCR. The profile shows 70,000 to 95,000 clones, more than 70% of them singletons. No antigen is known for these receptors. Material: PBMCs, obtained from a glioma patient whose treatment included an IDH1 peptide vaccine. Receptors were obtained from a woman aged 45 to 65 with glioma. Each CDR3 is given with its conserved first and last residue. Fields, in order: J gene, V gene, CDR3 protein.

J: TRBJ2-7
V: TRBV7-8
CDR3: CASSPQSQGWYEQYF

J: TRBJ1-2
V: TRBV28
CDR3: CASSPPRGGVYGYTF

J: TRBJ2-7
V: TRBV30
CDR3: CAWSVLREASYEQYF

J: TRBJ2-7
V: TRBV6-5
CDR3: CASSLSLSTVQYF

J: TRBJ2-7
V: TRBV9
CDR3: CASSVGRTGEQYF

J: TRBJ2-1
V: TRBV11-3
CDR3: CASSSRTSENNEQFF

J: TRBJ2-1
V: TRBV6-6
CDR3: CASSYSRRGGGEQFF

J: TRBJ1-2
V: TRBV10-3
CDR3: CAISEGAGGYYGYTF

J: TRBJ1-3
V: TRBV7-2
CDR3: CASSLAGTGSGNTIYF

J: TRBJ2-3
V: TRBV30
CDR3: CASARGLSTDTQYF

J: TRBJ1-3
V: TRBV10-3
CDR3: CAISESWKNTIYF

J: TRBJ2-7
V: TRBV19
CDR3: CASPGQSYEQYF

J: TRBJ2-7
V: TRBV10-3
CDR3: CAISDPMEPGQRSYEQYF

J: TRBJ1-2
V: TRBV5-4
CDR3: CASSLLGQGARGYTF

J: TRBJ2-7
V: TRBV6-1
CDR3: CASSGTNSYEQYF

J: TRBJ2-7
V: TRBV11-2
CDR3: CASSLDTDLRGQYF

J: TRBJ2-1
V: TRBV7-9
CDR3: CASSPRTTEQFF

J: TRBJ2-1
V: TRBV28
CDR3: CASSPLGGGTHNEQFF

J: TRBJ2-7
V: TRBV4-1
CDR3: CASSQEGGRAYEQYF

J: TRBJ1-1
V: TRBV19
CDR3: CASTPGLANTEAFF

J: TRBJ2-1
V: TRBV6-5
CDR3: CASSSRAAGAYNEQFF

J: TRBJ1-1
V: TRBV10-1
CDR3: CASSVEQGVVAFF

J: TRBJ2-1
V: TRBV4-1
CDR3: CASSQPTSGYNEQFF

J: TRBJ1-4
V: TRBV2
CDR3: CASSESRDTLREKLFF

J: TRBJ2-1
V: TRBV7-8
CDR3: CASSSGLAGAYNEQFF

J: TRBJ2-1
V: TRBV6-5
CDR3: CASSYRDISYNEQFF

J: TRBJ2-1
V: TRBV9
CDR3: CASSVGLGSNEQFF

J: TRBJ2-5
V: TRBV5-4
CDR3: CASSPSSYGTIQETQYF

J: TRBJ2-3
V: TRBV9
CDR3: CASSVLAGGTDTQYF

J: TRBJ2-7
V: TRBV5-1
CDR3: CASSPGDRAYEQYF

J: TRBJ2-5
V: TRBV27
CDR3: CASSFRQGETQYF

J: TRBJ1-6
V: TRBV7-2
CDR3: CASSLDRQNSPLHF